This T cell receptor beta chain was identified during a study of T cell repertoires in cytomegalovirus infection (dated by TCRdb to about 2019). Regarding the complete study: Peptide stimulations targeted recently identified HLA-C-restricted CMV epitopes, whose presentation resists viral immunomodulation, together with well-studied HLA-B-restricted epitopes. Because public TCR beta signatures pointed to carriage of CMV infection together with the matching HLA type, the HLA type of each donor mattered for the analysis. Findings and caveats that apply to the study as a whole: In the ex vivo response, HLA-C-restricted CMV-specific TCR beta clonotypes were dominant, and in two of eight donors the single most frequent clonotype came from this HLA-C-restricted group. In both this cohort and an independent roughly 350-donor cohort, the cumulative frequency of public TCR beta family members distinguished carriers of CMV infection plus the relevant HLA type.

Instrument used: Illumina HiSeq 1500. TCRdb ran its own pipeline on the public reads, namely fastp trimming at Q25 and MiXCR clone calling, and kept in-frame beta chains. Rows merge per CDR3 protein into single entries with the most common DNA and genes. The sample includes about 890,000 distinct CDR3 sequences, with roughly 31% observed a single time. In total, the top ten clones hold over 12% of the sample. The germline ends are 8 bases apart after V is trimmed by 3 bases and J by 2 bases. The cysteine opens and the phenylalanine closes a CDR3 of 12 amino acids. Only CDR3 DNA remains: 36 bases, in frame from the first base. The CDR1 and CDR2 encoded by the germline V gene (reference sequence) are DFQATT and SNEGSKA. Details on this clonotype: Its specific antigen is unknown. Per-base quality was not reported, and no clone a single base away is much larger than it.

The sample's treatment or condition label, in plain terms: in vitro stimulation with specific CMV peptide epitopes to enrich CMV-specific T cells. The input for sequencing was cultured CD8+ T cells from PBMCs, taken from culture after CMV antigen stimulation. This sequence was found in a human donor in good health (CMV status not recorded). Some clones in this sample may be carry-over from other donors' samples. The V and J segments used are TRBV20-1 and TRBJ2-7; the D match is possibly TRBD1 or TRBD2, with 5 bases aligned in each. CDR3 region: CSARGDTYEQYF. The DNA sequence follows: TGCAGTGCTAGGGGGGATACCTACGAGCAGTACTTC.